Below are 11 T cell receptor beta chains sequenced from a single sample in a study of CD4 and CD8 cells across lung adenocarcinoma regions. Via MiXCR, TCRdb re-called the PCR reads, giving one row per CDR3 protein. The data show approximately 11,000 distinct CDR3 sequences, around three fifths seen once. Source material: CD8+ T cells from the margin of a lung tumor. These receptors were obtained from a male donor with lung adenocarcinoma. The CD4 and CD8 labels of this study may be unreliable.

This clonotype was picked up a small number of times. This chain joins TRBV28 and TRBJ2-5; no firm D call. Trimming left V 3 bases short and J 11 bases short, with 13 bases between. This CDR3 region has 12 residues. CDR1 MDHEN and CDR2 SYDVKM come from the germline V gene. The CDR3 here is CASSFLRNDQYF. CDR3 DNA sequence: TGTGCCAGCAGTTTCCTAAGGAACGATCAGTACTTC. Variable domain in full (rest from reference TRBV28 and TRBJ2-5): DVKVTQSSRYLVKRTGEKVFLECVQDMDHENMFWYRQDPGLGLRLIYFSYDVKMKEKGDIPEGYSVSREKKERFSLILESASTNQTSMYLCASSFLRNDQYFGPGTRLLVL.

Note on this clonotype: At one end the junction does not follow the germline gene, possibly because of a read error. The V and J genes are TRBV10-3 and TRBJ2-3; perhaps TRBD2 as D (6 bases). Germline-derived CDR1 and CDR2 are ENHRY and SYGVKD. The CDR3 is made up of 14 amino acids. The CDR3 nucleotides are TGTGCGGGGAGTGGAGGGCGAGGCACAGATACGCAGTACTTT. This translates into CAGSGGRGTDTQYF.

This clonotype was counted only a few times. This chain connects TRBV6-1 to TRBJ1-1; D is ambiguous. The CDR3 is made up of 13 amino acids. V was pared by 0 bases and J by 1 base, with 3 bases between. Germline CDR1 MNHNS, CDR2 SASEGT. CDR3 sequence: CASSEAENTEAFF. The CDR3 coding sequence is TGTGCCAGCAGTGAAGCAGAGAACACTGAAGCTTTCTTT.

This chain joins TRBV12-3 or TRBV12-4 and TRBJ2-1; 7 bases are a match to TRBD1. The DNA end favors TRBJ2-7, so the J call may be wrong. The CDR3 runs to 15 residues. DNA of the CDR3: TGTGCCAGCAGTTTCGTTTTACAGGGGTTTAGCGAGCAGTACTTC. It encodes CASSFVLQGFSEQYF.

This clonotype occurred a few times. The chain couples TRBV5-6 to TRBJ2-3; 7 bases are shared with TRBD2. The germline gives CDR1 SGHDT, CDR2 YYEEEE. The CDR3 extends over 16 amino acids. The ends lost 3 bases at V and 2 bases at J; junction bases unmatched: 9. The CDR3 protein is CASSYFGAGNTDTQYF. For the CDR3, the DNA is TGTGCCAGCAGCTATTTTGGAGCGGGAAACACAGATACGCAGTATTTT.

In the case of this clonotype: A read error may produce the germline difference seen at one junction end. The V gene is TRBV6-1, the J gene TRBJ2-1; tentatively, D is TRBD1 or TRBD2 (5 bases each). The CDR3 runs 16 residues. CDR1 is MNHNS, CDR2 SASEGT, per germline. CDR3 nucleotide sequence: TGTGCCAGCAGTGAAACGTGGACTGGCAGGACAAATGAGCAGTTCTTT. Protein: CASSETWTGRTNEQFF.

This chain joins TRBV10-2 and TRBJ2-5; D might be TRBD1 (6 bases). The DNA end is a closer match to TRBJ2-7, so the J assignment may be wrong. Germline V CDR1 and CDR2: WSHSY, SAAADI. This CDR3 is built from 14 residues. In nucleotides, the CDR3 is TGCGCCGTCCGGAGGACCCAGGGGACCTACGAGCAGTACTTC. Its protein product is CAVRRTQGTYEQYF.

The V gene is TRBV27, the J gene TRBJ2-1; TRBD2 aligns across 11 bases. In germline, CDR1 is MNHEY, CDR2 SMNVEV (reference sequence). The CDR3 is made up of 15 amino acids. Losses at the gene ends were 3 bases for V and 6 bases for J; bases not matched to a gene: 4. In nucleotides, the CDR3 is TGTGCCAGCAGTTTCGCTAGCGGGAGGATCAATGAGCAGTTCTTC. Translated, it gives CASSFASGRINEQFF.

V is TRBV27 and J is TRBJ2-5, with TRBD1 identical over 8 bases. The J call may be mistaken, given a closer DNA end match to TRBJ2-7. CDR1 MNHEY and CDR2 SMNVEV come from the germline V gene (reference sequence). This CDR3 is 23 amino acids long. CDR3 sequence: CASSLRGFGSAGGRITRSYEQYF. In nucleotides, the CDR3 is TGTGCCAGCAGTTTAAGGGGGTTTGGGTCCGCAGGGGGCCGGATAACGCGCAGCTACGAGCAGTACTTC.

The V gene is TRBV6-4, the J gene TRBJ2-3, with 7 bases lining up with TRBD2. Germline loops: CDR1 MRHNA, CDR2 SNTAGT. Trimming took 0 bases from V and 4 from J; bases not matched to a gene: 7. The CDR3 is made up of 16 amino acids. The CDR3 bases are TGTGCCAGCAGTGACTCCGGCGGGAGAGGGCCAGATACGCAGTATTTT. Translating gives CASSDSGGRGPDTQYF.

This rearrangement joins TRBV10-1 to TRBJ2-1, with D perhaps matching TRBD1 (9 bases). Trimming shortened V by 6 bases and J by 8 bases, and 26 bases separated the two germline ends. Per the germline V gene, CDR1 is WNHNN and CDR2 is SYGVQD (reference sequence). CDR3 length: 17 amino acids. The CDR3 loop is CASSTGQGGTRADEQFF. In DNA form, the CDR3 reads TGCGCCAGCAGCACGGGACAGGGCGGGACTAGAGCCGATGAGCAGTTCTTC.